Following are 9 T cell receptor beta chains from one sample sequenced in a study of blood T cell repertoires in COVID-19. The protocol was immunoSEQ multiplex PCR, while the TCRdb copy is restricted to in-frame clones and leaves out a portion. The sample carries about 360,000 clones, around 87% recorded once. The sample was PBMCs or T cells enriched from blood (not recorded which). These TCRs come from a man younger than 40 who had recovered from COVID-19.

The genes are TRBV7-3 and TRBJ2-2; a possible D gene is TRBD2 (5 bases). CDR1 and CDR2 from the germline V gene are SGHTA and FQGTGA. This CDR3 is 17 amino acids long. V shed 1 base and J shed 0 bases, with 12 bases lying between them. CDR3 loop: CASSLRGQTTNTGELFF. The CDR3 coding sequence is TGTGCCAGCAGCTTAAGAGGGCAGACCACGAACACCGGGGAGCTGTTTTTT.

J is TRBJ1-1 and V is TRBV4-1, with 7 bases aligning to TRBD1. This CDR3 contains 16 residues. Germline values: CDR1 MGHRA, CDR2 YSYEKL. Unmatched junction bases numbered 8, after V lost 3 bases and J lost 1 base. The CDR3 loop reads CASSQLYRGGNTEAFF. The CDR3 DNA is TGCGCCAGCAGCCAGCTTTACAGGGGTGGGAACACTGAAGCTTTCTTT.

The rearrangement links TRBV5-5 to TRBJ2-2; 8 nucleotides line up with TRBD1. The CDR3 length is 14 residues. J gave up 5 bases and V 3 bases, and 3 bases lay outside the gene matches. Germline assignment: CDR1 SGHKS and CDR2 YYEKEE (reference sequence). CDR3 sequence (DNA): TGTGCCAGCAGCTCAGGGGGCGGGACCGGGGAGCTGTTTTTT. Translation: CASSSGGGTGELFF.

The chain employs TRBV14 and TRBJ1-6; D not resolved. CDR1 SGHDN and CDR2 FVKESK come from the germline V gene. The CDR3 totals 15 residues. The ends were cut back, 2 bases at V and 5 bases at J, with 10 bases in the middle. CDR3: CASSQRSGNNSPLHF. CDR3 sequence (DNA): TGTGCCAGCAGCCAACGATCGGGTAATAATTCACCCCTCCACTTT.

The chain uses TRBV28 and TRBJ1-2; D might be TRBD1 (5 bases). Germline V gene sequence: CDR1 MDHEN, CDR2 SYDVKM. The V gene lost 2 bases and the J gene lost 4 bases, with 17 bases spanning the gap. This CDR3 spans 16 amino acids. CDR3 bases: TGTGCCAGCAGTTTACCCGGGGGGGGTGTTCGCTATGGCTACACCTTC. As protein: CASSLPGGGVRYGYTF.

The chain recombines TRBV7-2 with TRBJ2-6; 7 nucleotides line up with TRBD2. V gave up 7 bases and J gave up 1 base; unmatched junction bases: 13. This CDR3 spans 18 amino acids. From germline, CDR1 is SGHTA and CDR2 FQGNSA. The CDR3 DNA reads TGTGCCAGCACCGTGGACCTGTGGGGGGGATCTGGGGCCAACGTCCTGACTTTC. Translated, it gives CASTVDLWGGSGANVLTF.

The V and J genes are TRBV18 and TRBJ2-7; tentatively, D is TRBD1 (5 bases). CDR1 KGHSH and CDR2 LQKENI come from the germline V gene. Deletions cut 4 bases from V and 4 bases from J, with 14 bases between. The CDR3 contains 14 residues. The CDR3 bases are TGTGCCAGCTCACTGCTCGAAGGGGTGTACGAGCAGTACTTC. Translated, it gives CASSLLEGVYEQYF.

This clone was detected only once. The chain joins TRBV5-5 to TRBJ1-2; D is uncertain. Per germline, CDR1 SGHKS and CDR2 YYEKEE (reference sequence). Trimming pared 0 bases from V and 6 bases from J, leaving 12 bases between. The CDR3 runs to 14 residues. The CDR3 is CASSLVADRDGYTF. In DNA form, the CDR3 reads TGTGCCAGCAGCTTGGTAGCCGACCGAGATGGCTACACCTTC.

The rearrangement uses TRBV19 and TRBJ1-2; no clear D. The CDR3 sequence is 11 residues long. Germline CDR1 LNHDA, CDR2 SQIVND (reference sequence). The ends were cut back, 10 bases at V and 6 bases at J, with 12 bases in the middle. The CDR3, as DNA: TGTGCCACCCCGGGTTATAATGGCTACACCTTC. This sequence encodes CATPGYNGYTF.